This T cell receptor beta chain appears in the sequencing data of a study of blood T cell repertoires in COVID-19. Study background: Acute and convalescent COVID-19 samples came from the United States, Italy and Spain. The analysed material was cDNA or gDNA that came from T cells, B-cell-depleted T cells, or PBMCs.

Sequenced by immunoSEQ multiplex PCR; TCRdb stores in-frame clones only, minus some. The table has more than 100,000 clones, about 89% seen once. V dropped 4 bases and J dropped 4; count of bases not matched to a gene: 11. There are 16 residues in the CDR3. Germline CDR1 is SGHRS and CDR2 is YFSETQ. Sequencing was carried out using peripheral blood. J is TRBJ1-2 and V is TRBV5-1; 9 bases are shared with TRBD1. The TCR was taken from a man aged 45 to 65 with active COVID-19. Here the CDR3 DNA reads TGCGCCAGCAGCCCGACCGGAGGACAGGGGAGCTATGGCTACACCTTC. Its translation: CASSPTGGQGSYGYTF.